This entry concerns a single T cell receptor beta chain. Its antigen is not identified. The PCR employed 60 Vbeta primers together with 13 Jbeta primers. Libraries were prepared by immunoSEQ multiplex PCR; TCRdb keeps only in-frame clonotypes and omits some of them. The table records 59,000 or so clones, approximately 85% of them present only once. The record originates from a study of cytomegalovirus exposure and HLA in healthy donors. Germline-derived CDR1 and CDR2 are MNHNY and SVGAGI (reference sequence). The V and J ends lost 6 bases and 4 bases, in that order; junction bases with no gene match: 5. This CDR3 comprises 13 residues. Study results and caveats: When the data were analyzed later, several of the most significant clusters appeared to be linked to common viral pathogens. Rarity held for most TCR sequences, but there were some public TCRs that occurred in many donors. Researchers reportedly found TCR beta sequences accurately predicted most subjects' HLA-A and HLA-B alleles. In a later analysis, TCR beta V- and J-gene trimming showed a link to a missense DCLRE1C variant.

The TCR originated in a female donor in good health and CMV-seronegative. This chain joins TRBV6-6 and TRBJ1-2; 7 bases fit TRBD1. Sequenced material: PBMCs. The CDR3 protein is CASSPGTVYGYTF. DNA for the CDR3: TGTGCCAGCAGCCCCGGGACAGTCTATGGCTACACCTTC.